This T cell receptor (beta chain) was sequenced in a study of radiation and T cells in renal cell carcinoma. Germline V gene sequence: CDR1 SGHRS, CDR2 YFSETQ. The CDR3 runs to 13 residues. With 0 bases removed from V and 8 bases from J, the gap between germline ends came to 11 bases. Clones were read by immunoSEQ multiplex PCR, and TCRdb kept only the in-frame ones, dropping some. The profile shows under 100,000 clones, 65% to 90% of them singletons. The time point: blood 4 weeks post-SBRT, at nephrectomy. Treatment meaning: 15 Gy SBRT to primary tumor, nephrectomy 4 weeks later. Nephrectomy followed 15 Gy stereotactic body radiation by 4 weeks. Blood was sampled at baseline, 2 weeks and 4 weeks after SBRT.

The chain couples TRBV5-1 to TRBJ1-2; D may be TRBD1 (5 bases). The input for sequencing was blood, taken from a patient whose treatment included radiotherapy and nephrectomy. The sequence was collected from a man in his sixties with renal cell carcinoma. The CDR3 DNA reads as TGCGCCAGCAGCTTGGCGGGGGTACAAGGCTACACCTTC. Translating it yields CASSLAGVQGYTF.